This T cell receptor beta chain was obtained from a study of OX40 agonist ivuxolimab in advanced cancers. The study's findings and limits: Not determined was the antigen specificity of the expanded peripheral T cells. More expanded clones were seen, on average, in CD8+ T cells than in CD4+.

Libraries were prepared by immunoSEQ multiplex PCR; TCRdb keeps only in-frame clonotypes and omits some of them. This table holds about 46,000 clones, roughly nine tenths found once. The V end lost 7 bases, the J end lost 8 bases, and 15 bases lay between the germline ends. CDR3 length: 13 amino acids. Germline CDR1 and CDR2: SEHNR and FQNEAQ (reference sequence). In the case of this clone: The antigen remains unidentified.

Sequences were derived from CD4+ or CD8+ T cells sorted from blood, sampled in a trial of the OX40 agonist ivuxolimab. The clonotype comes from an adult with an advanced solid tumor such as melanoma, head and neck, liver or kidney cancer. This chain uses TRBV7-9 with TRBJ2-1; no firm D call. CDR3 DNA: TGTGCCAGCAACCAACTGGGTTTGGATGAGCAGTTCTTC. This sequence encodes CASNQLGLDEQFF.